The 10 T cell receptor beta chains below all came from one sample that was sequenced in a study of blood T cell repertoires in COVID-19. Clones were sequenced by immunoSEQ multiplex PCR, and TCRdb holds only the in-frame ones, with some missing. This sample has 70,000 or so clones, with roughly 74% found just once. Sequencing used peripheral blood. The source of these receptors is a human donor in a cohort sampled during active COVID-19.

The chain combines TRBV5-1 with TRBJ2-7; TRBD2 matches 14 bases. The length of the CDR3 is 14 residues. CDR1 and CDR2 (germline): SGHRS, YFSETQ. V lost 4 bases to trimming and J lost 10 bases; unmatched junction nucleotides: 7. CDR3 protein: CASSPGLAGGQQYF. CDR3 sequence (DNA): TGCGCCAGCAGCCCCGGACTAGCGGGAGGCCAACAGTACTTC.

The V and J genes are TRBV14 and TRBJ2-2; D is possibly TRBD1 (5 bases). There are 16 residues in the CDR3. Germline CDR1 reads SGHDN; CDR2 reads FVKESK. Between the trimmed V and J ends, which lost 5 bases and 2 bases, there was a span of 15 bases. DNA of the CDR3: TGTGCCAGCAGCGAGCTGGGGCAGGGCAACACCGGGGAGCTGTTTTTT. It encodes CASSELGQGNTGELFF. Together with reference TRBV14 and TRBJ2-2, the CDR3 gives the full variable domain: EAGVTQFPSHSVIEKGQTVTLRCDPISGHDNLYWYRRVMGKEIKFLLHFVKESKQDESGMPNNRFLAERTGGTYSTLKVQPAELEDSGVYFCASSELGQGNTGELFFGEGSRLTVL.

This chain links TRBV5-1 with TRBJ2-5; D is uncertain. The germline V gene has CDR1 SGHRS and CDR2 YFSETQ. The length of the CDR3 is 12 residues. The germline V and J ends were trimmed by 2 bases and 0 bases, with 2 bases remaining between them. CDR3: CASSFDQETQYF. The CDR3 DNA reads TGCGCCAGCAGCTTCGACCAAGAGACCCAGTACTTC.

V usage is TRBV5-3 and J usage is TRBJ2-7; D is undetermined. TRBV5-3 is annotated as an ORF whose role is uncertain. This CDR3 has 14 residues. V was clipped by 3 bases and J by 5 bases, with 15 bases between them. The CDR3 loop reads CARSYTEPRDEQYF. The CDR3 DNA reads TGTGCCAGAAGCTACACCGAACCTCGGGACGAGCAGTACTTC.

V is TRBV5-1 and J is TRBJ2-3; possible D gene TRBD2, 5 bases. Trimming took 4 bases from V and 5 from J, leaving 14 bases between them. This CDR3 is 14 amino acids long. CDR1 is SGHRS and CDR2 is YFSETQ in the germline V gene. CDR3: CASSTGVPKDTQYF. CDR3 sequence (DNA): TGCGCCAGCAGCACCGGGGTTCCTAAAGATACGCAGTATTTT.

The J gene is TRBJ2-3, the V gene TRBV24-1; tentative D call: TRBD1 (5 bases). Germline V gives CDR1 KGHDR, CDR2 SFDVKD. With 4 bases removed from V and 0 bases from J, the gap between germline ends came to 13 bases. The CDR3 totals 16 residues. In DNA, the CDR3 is TGTGCCACCAGTGAGGGCCAGGGTGGGAGCACAGATACGCAGTATTTT. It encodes CATSEGQGGSTDTQYF.

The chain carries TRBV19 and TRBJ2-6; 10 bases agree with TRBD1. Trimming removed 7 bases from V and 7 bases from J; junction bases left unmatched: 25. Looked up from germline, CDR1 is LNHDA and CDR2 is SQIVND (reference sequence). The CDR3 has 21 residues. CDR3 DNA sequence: TGTGCCAGTATACGAACTCCGGGACAGGGGTTCCTGTCGCTCGGAGCCAACGTCCTGACTTTC. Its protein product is CASIRTPGQGFLSLGANVLTF.

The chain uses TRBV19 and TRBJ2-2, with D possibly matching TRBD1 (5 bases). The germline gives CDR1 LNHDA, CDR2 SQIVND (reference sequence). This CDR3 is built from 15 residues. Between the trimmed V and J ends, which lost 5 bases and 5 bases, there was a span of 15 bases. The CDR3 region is CASSLTVLGTGELFF. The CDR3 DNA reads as TGTGCCAGTAGTCTGACAGTCTTGGGGACCGGGGAGCTGTTTTTT.

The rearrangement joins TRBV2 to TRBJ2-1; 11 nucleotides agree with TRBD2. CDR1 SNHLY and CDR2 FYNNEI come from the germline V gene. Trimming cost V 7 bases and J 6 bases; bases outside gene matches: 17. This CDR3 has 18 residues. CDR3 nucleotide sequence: TGTGCCAGCAAACTAAACGGTCTAGCGGGAGGAAGAGGCAATGAGCAGTTCTTC. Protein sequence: CASKLNGLAGGRGNEQFF.

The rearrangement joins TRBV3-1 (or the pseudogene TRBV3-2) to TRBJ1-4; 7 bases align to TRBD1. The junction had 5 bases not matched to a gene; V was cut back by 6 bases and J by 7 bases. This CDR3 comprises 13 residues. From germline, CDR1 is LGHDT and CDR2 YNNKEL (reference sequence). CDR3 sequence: CASRLQGIEKLFF. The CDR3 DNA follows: TGTGCCAGCAGATTACAGGGGATTGAAAAACTGTTTTTT.